This T cell receptor (beta chain) was observed in a study of T cells after yellow fever vaccination. This clonotype has a handful of counts. In TCRdb, the 5' RACE reads were re-called with MiXCR into one record per CDR3 protein. The sample has some 320,000 distinct CDR3 sequences; 8.5% to 10% are singletons. The V gene lost 7 bases and the J gene lost 5 bases, with 20 bases spanning the gap. CDR3 size: 14 residues. Germline CDR1 reads DFQATT; CDR2 reads SNEGSKA (reference sequence). This TCR came from a man aged 18 to 30 who received the YFV17D yellow fever vaccine. The chain couples TRBV20-1 to TRBJ1-1, with D perhaps matching TRBD1 (5 bases). The sequenced sample was PBMCs, obtained on the day of the first yellow fever vaccination. DNA of the CDR3: TGCAGTGTTGAGGTCGCCACCGGGGGTACTGAAGCTTTCTTT. Translating gives CSVEVATGGTEAFF.